This is a list of T cell receptor beta chains from one sample in a study of spatial heterogeneity in lung cancer. TCRdb re-derived calls from the 5' RACE reads in MiXCR, one entry per CDR3 protein. The data hold just under 95,000 distinct CDR3 sequences, with less than 15% observed a single time. Material: PBMCs, obtained at surgery. The receptors derive from a male donor with early-stage non-small cell lung cancer. Each CDR3 is given with its conserved first and last residue. The D gene is left open where the match is weak. Expanded clones are given a class, and other clones once, few, many or no size at all.

V	D	J	size	CDR3	DNA
TRBV28	NA	TRBJ2-4	many	CASSFGGLAKNIQYF	TGTGCCAGCAGTTTTGGGGGACTAGCCAAAAACATTCAGTACTTC
TRBV5-1	NA	TRBJ1-1	NA	CASSRDGRNTEAFF	TGCGCCAGCAGCAGGGACGGCAGGAACACTGAAGCTTTCTTT
TRBV9	NA	TRBJ2-1	NA	CASSVGNPYNEQFF	TGTGCCAGCAGCGTAGGAAACCCCTACAATGAGCAGTTCTTC
TRBV28	NA	TRBJ2-1	NA	CASSYAGPRGYNEQFF	TGTGCCAGCAGTTACGCCGGGCCGAGAGGATACAATGAGCAGTTCTTC
TRBV4-3	TRBD1	TRBJ1-3	NA	CASSQVDRDSGNTIYF	TGCGCCAGCAGCCAGGTTGACAGGGACTCTGGAAACACCATATATTTT
TRBV28	NA	TRBJ2-3	many	CASRRSGSTDTQYF	TGTGCCAGCAGGCGTAGCGGAAGCACAGATACGCAGTATTTT
TRBV4-1	TRBD2	TRBJ2-3	NA	CASSQEGLAGVTQYF	TGCGCCAGCAGCCAAGAGGGACTAGCGGGAGTCACGCAGTATTTT
TRBV29-1	NA	TRBJ2-7	NA	CSVVASHSYEQYF	TGCAGCGTTGTCGCGTCTCACTCCTACGAGCAGTACTTC
TRBV19	NA	TRBJ1-2	few	CASSGKRVYTF	TGTGCCAGTAGTGGCAAAAGGGTCTACACCTTC
TRBV5-1	TRBD1	TRBJ1-3	few	CASGRQGISSGNTIYF	TGCGCCAGCGGAAGACAGGGAATTAGTTCTGGAAACACCATATATTTT
TRBV18	NA	TRBJ2-2	few	CASSPKTAGELFF	TGTGCCAGCTCACCAAAGACGGCCGGGGAGCTGTTTTTT
TRBV11-3	TRBD1	TRBJ1-6	NA	CASSSPAGGNNSPLHF	TGTGCCAGCAGCTCTCCCGCAGGGGGCAATAATTCACCCCTCCACTTT
TRBV5-6	NA	TRBJ1-1	NA	CASSPPDRNTEAFF	TGTGCCAGCAGCCCACCGGACAGGAACACTGAAGCTTTCTTT
TRBV29-1	NA	TRBJ2-1	few	CSVDLGDVEQFF	TGCAGCGTTGATCTCGGAGATGTTGAGCAGTTCTTC
TRBV30	TRBD2	TRBJ2-7	many	CAWNRLAVNEQYF	TGTGCCTGGAACCGACTAGCGGTGAACGAGCAGTACTTC
TRBV29-1	TRBD2	TRBJ2-1	few	CSAVGLAGGRLHFNEQFF	TGCAGCGCTGTGGGACTAGCGGGGGGTCGTTTGCATTTTAATGAGCAGTTCTTC